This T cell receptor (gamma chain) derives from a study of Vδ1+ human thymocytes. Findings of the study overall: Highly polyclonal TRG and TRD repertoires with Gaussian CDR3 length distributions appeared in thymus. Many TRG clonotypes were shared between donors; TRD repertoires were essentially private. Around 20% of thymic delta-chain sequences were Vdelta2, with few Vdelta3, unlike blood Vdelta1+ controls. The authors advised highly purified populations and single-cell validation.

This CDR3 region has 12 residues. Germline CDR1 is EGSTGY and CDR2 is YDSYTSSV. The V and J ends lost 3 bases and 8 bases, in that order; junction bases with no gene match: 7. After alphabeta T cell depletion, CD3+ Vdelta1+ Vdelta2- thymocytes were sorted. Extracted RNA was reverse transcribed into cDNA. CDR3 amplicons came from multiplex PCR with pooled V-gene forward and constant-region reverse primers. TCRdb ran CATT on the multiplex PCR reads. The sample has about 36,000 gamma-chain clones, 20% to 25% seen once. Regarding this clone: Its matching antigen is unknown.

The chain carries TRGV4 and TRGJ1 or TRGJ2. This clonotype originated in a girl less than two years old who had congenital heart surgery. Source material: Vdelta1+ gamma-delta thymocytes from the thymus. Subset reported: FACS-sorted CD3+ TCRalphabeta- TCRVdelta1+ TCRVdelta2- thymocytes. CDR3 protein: CATWDPPNKKLF. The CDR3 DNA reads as TGTGCCACCTGGGATCCCCCTAATAAGAAACTCTTT.